This record covers a single TCR beta chain. This record belongs to a study of control samples from healthy donors and cancer patients. The assay was immunoSEQ multiplex PCR, and TCRdb's table has in-frame clones only and misses some. The data contain about 100,000 clones, more than 75% of them singletons. The TCR was taken from a woman in her forties or fifties in good health. The sample consisted of blood.

The DNA of the CDR3 is TGTGCCACCAGCAGAGAAGGAACGCTGGCAAATCAGCCCCAGCATTTT. This sequence encodes CATSREGTLANQPQHF. This chain connects TRBV15 to TRBJ1-5, with D hard to call. CDR3 length: 16 residues. The V and J ends lost 0 bases and 4 bases respectively, with 13 bases between them. Germline loops: CDR1 LNHNV, CDR2 YYDKDF (reference sequence).